These T cell receptor beta chains were read from a single sample in a study of blood T cells in healthy people across ages. TCRdb recomputed calls from the 5' RACE reads with MiXCR, one row per CDR3 protein. The sample has about 830,000 distinct CDR3 sequences; under 80% are singletons. What was sequenced was blood. These receptors all come from a young man in good health. CDR3s include the opening cysteine and the closing phenylalanine or tryptophan. A D gene is named only where the DNA matches it firmly. Size tells how often a clone was seen (once, few, many) or the class of an expanded clone, and some rows leave it out.

V	D	J	size	CDR3	DNA
TRBV21-1	NA	TRBJ2-1	NA	CASSNTHRDEQFF	TGTGCCAGCAGCAATACTCATCGCGATGAGCAGTTCTTC
TRBV20-1	NA	TRBJ2-1	few	CSARVPSWAGGVNEQFF	TGCAGTGCTAGAGTTCCCAGTTGGGCGGGTGGAGTTAATGAGCAGTTCTTC
TRBV7-2	NA	TRBJ1-1	NA	CASSLGITGRTETFF	TGTGCCAGCAGCTTAGGGATCACAGGGCGTACTGAAACTTTCTTT
TRBV5-5	NA	TRBJ2-1	NA	CASSLPGAAYKEQFF	TGTGCCAGCAGCTTGCCAGGGGCTGCCTACAAGGAGCAGTTCTTC
TRBV12-3/TRBV12-4	TRBD2	TRBJ2-4	NA	CASSFSGLAENIQYF	TGTGCCAGCAGTTTCTCCGGACTAGCGGAAAACATTCAGTACTTC
TRBV6-6	NA	TRBJ2-4	NA	CASSYSGGEGKNIQYF	TGTGCCAGCAGTTACTCAGGAGGGGAAGGCAAAAACATTCAGTACTTC
TRBV9	TRBD2	TRBJ2-3	NA	CASSVRGGSTDTQYF	TGTGCCAGCAGCGTCCGGGGGGGAAGCACAGATACGCAGTATTTT
TRBV6-5	NA	TRBJ2-3	few	CAGSYSKGASTDTQYF	TGTGCCGGCAGTTACTCGAAAGGGGCTAGCACAGATACGCAGTATTTT
TRBV6-6	TRBD1	TRBJ1-1	NA	CASRETGAGNTEAFF	TGTGCCAGCAGAGAGACAGGGGCGGGGAACACTGAAGCTTTCTTT
TRBV20-1	NA	TRBJ2-7	NA	CSARDWGIAGPYEQYF	TGCAGTGCTAGAGATTGGGGAATAGCTGGTCCCTACGAGCAGTACTTC
TRBV30	TRBD1	TRBJ1-2	once	CASRTGGSGYTF	TGTGCCTCCCGGACAGGGGGCAGTGGCTACACCTTC
TRBV6-2/TRBV6-3	NA	TRBJ2-3	few	CASSYARSTDTQYF	TGTGCCAGCAGTTACGCGAGGAGCACAGATACGCAGTATTTT
TRBV6-5	NA	TRBJ2-7	few	CASSYNTYYEQYF	TGTGCCAGCAGTTACAATACTTACTACGAGCAGTACTTC
TRBV27	NA	TRBJ1-2	once	CASSKTNYGYTF	TGTGCCAGCAGTAAAACTAACTATGGCTACACCTTC
TRBV9	NA	TRBJ2-7	NA	CASSTRGEATYEQYF	TGTGCCAGCAGCACCCGAGGAGAGGCAACCTACGAGCAGTACTTC
TRBV9	NA	TRBJ2-7	NA	CASSVEGIPTYEQYF	TGTGCCAGCAGCGTAGAGGGGATCCCAACCTACGAGCAGTACTTC
TRBV20-1	NA	TRBJ1-2	once	CSASPGTVGGYTF	TGCAGTGCTTCTCCCGGGACCGTTGGGGGCTACACCTTC
TRBV12-3/TRBV12-4	TRBD1	TRBJ2-3	few	CASRTGAADTQYF	TGTGCCAGCAGGACAGGGGCGGCAGATACGCAGTATTTT
TRBV7-2	NA	TRBJ2-4	NA	CASSLSRDIQYF	TGTGCCAGCAGCCTTAGTCGTGACATTCAGTACTTC
TRBV6-2/TRBV6-3	NA	TRBJ2-7	many	CASRDYEQYF	TGTGCCAGCAGGGATTACGAGCAGTACTTC
TRBV24-1	NA	TRBJ2-1	NA	CATSDFQGPSYNEQFF	TGTGCCACCAGTGATTTCCAGGGACCCTCCTACAATGAGCAGTTCTTC
TRBV29-1	NA	TRBJ2-7	NA	CSVRPSGDRSYNYEQYF	TGCAGCGTGCGCCCGTCGGGAGACAGGTCGTATAATTACGAGCAGTACTTC
TRBV2	NA	TRBJ2-7	NA	CASSVTQHHEQYF	TGTGCCAGCAGTGTTACCCAGCACCACGAGCAGTACTTC
TRBV28	TRBD2	TRBJ2-1	once	CASSSAAGGKNEQFF	TGTGCCAGCAGTTCCGCAGCGGGGGGGAAGAATGAGCAGTTCTTC
TRBV4-2	NA	TRBJ1-5	once	CASSQDNLPNQPQHF	TGTGCCAGCAGCCAAGATAACCTCCCCAATCAGCCCCAGCATTTT
TRBV4-3	TRBD1	TRBJ1-2	NA	CASSGITGGYGYTF	TGCGCCAGCAGCGGAATTACAGGGGGCTATGGCTACACCTTC
TRBV12-3/TRBV12-4	NA	TRBJ2-7	few	CASSLGRTAYEQYF	TGTGCCAGCAGTTTGGGCAGAACCGCCTACGAGCAGTACTTC
TRBV6-5	TRBD2	TRBJ2-1	few	CASSYYGLAGNNEQFF	TGTGCCAGCAGTTACTATGGACTAGCGGGCAACAATGAGCAGTTCTTC
TRBV5-1	NA	TRBJ1-2	NA	CASSSGGENYGYTF	TGCGCCAGCAGCTCGGGAGGGGAGAACTATGGCTACACCTTC
TRBV13	TRBD1	TRBJ1-6	NA	CASSTRQGARSPLHF	TGTGCCAGCAGCACACGACAGGGGGCAAGATCACCCCTCCACTTT
TRBV29-1	TRBD1	TRBJ1-2	few	CSVRTTGGSNGYTF	TGCAGCGTAAGAACGACAGGGGGTAGTAATGGCTACACCTTC
TRBV5-1	NA	TRBJ2-3	NA	CASSDRFGEDTQYF	TGCGCCAGCAGCGACAGGTTTGGTGAAGATACGCAGTATTTT
TRBV12-3/TRBV12-4	TRBD1	TRBJ1-5	NA	CASTSQGNSNQPQHF	TGTGCCAGCACCTCACAGGGGAATAGCAATCAGCCCCAGCATTTT
TRBV28	NA	TRBJ2-5	NA	CASSLVYGSGDRETQYF	TGTGCCAGCAGTTTAGTCTACGGTTCGGGGGATAGAGAGACCCAGTACTTC
TRBV18	TRBD2	TRBJ2-5	NA	CASSPTQRGGAETQYF	TGTGCCAGCTCGCCGACGCAGCGGGGGGGAGCAGAGACCCAGTACTTC
TRBV7-2	NA	TRBJ2-6	NA	CASSLAQGTGANVLTF	TGTGCCAGCAGCTTAGCCCAGGGAACTGGGGCCAACGTCCTGACTTTC
TRBV20-1	NA	TRBJ2-3	NA	CSAMRLNTDAQYF	TGCAGTGCTATGCGGCTGAACACAGATGCGCAGTATTTT
TRBV29-1	NA	TRBJ2-2	NA	CSVGEGLSTGELFF	TGCAGCGTTGGAGAGGGGCTTAGCACCGGGGAGCTGTTTTTT
TRBV4-2	NA	TRBJ1-2	many	CASSQGLPAQSSFYGYTF	TGTGCCAGCAGCCAAGGCCTGCCTGCACAGTCCTCCTTTTATGGCTACACCTTC
TRBV20-1	TRBD2	TRBJ2-5	few	CSAGGGQGMETQYF	TGCAGTGCCGGGGGGGGTCAGGGGATGGAGACCCAGTACTTC